Below are 11 T cell receptor beta chains sequenced from a single sample in a study of blood T cells in healthy people across ages. It was with a sample-barcoded 5' primer and a J-beta primer mix that a second PCR of roughly 7 to 12 cycles was run. MiXCR, applied by TCRdb to the 5' RACE reads, yields one record per CDR3 protein. This sample has around 1.5 million distinct CDR3 sequences, with roughly 60% found just once. The sequencing input was blood. The receptors come from a man between 18 and 35 years old in good health.

The rearrangement uses TRBV5-5 and TRBJ2-7, with 7 bases fitting TRBD2. Germline V gives CDR1 SGHKS, CDR2 YYEKEE (reference sequence). The CDR3 covers 17 residues. The ends lost 0 bases at V and 3 bases at J; junction bases unmatched: 12. CDR3 loop: CASSLGLAAITNYEQYF. In DNA form, the CDR3 reads TGTGCCAGCAGCTTGGGACTAGCCGCAATAACGAACTACGAGCAGTACTTC.

The chain joins TRBV27 to TRBJ2-3, with 12 bases that match TRBD2. Looked up from germline, CDR1 is MNHEY and CDR2 is SMNVEV (reference sequence). The V segment lost 2 bases and the J segment 4 bases; nucleotides outside the gene matches: 10. The CDR3 is made up of 18 amino acids. The chain's CDR3 is CASSLMVASGRAPDTQYF. CDR3 sequence (DNA): TGTGCCAGCAGTTTAATGGTAGCTAGCGGGAGGGCCCCAGATACGCAGTATTTT.

The rearrangement joins TRBV5-1 to TRBJ2-3; D unclear. The length of the CDR3 is 14 residues. V was cut by 4 bases and J by 4 bases, with 13 bases left in between. In germline, CDR1 is SGHRS, CDR2 YFSETQ. CDR3 sequence reads: CASSLNGAPDTQYF. DNA for the CDR3: TGCGCCAGCAGCCTCAACGGTGCGCCAGATACGCAGTATTTT.

The chain couples TRBV12-3 or TRBV12-4 to TRBJ2-3; D remains unclear. The CDR3 covers 14 residues. The V end was cut by 6 bases, the J end by 0 bases, with 10 bases between. The DNA for the CDR3 is TGTGCCAGCAGGCTTGCGGTTAGCACAGATACGCAGTATTTT. Translated, it gives CASRLAVSTDTQYF.

The gene calls are TRBV7-6 and TRBJ1-5; D gene uncertain. Trimming took off 1 base at V and 5 bases at J, with 6 bases between the two ends. The CDR3 extends over 13 amino acids. Germline CDR1 and CDR2: SGHVS and FNYEAQ. CDR3 coding DNA: TGTGCCAGCAGCTTAGGGAATTATCAGCCCCAGCATTTT. Translated: CASSLGNYQPQHF.

The chain uses TRBV4-2 and TRBJ1-1; unclear D gene. Germline lookup yields CDR1 LGHNA and CDR2 YNFKEQ. With 4 bases removed from V and 2 bases from J, the gap between germline ends came to 8 bases. The CDR3 has 13 residues. DNA of the CDR3: TGTGCCAGCAGCCGGGCGGGTAACACTGAAGCTTTCTTT. Protein: CASSRAGNTEAFF.

The chain joins TRBV29-1 to TRBJ2-7; maybe TRBD1 (6 bases). CDR3 length: 13 amino acids. V was trimmed by 4 bases and J by 2 bases, leaving 12 bases between them. Looked up from germline, CDR1 is SQVTM and CDR2 is ANQGSEA. Here the CDR3 DNA reads TGCAGCGTTGTCCTACAGGGTACCTACGAGCAGTACTTC. Translating gives CSVVLQGTYEQYF.

The table lists this clonotype with a count of one. The V call is TRBV29-1, the J call TRBJ1-1; D call uncertain. Deletions cut 4 bases from V and 2 bases from J, with 11 bases between. The CDR3 is 13 amino acids. Looked up from germline, CDR1 is SQVTM and CDR2 is ANQGSEA. The CDR3 is CSVGSGINTEAFF. The CDR3 DNA reads as TGCAGCGTTGGTTCGGGAATAAACACTGAAGCTTTCTTT.

This clonotype showed up just once. The chain combines TRBV5-1 with TRBJ2-1, with D uncertain. Germline V gene data show CDR1 as SGHRS and CDR2 as YFSETQ. The CDR3 is 12 amino acids. The V end lost 5 bases, the J end lost 9 bases, and 12 bases lay between the germline ends. CDR3 nucleotides: TGCGCCAGCAGGGGCCAAGATCCTGAGCAGTTCTTC. It codes for CASRGQDPEQFF.

This sequence joins TRBV12-3 or TRBV12-4 and TRBJ1-2; a weak D match, TRBD1 (5 bases). This CDR3 comprises 15 residues. The V end lost 3 bases, the J end lost 7 bases, and 18 bases lay between the germline ends. CDR3 bases: TGTGCCAGCAGTTTGGGTGTGGGCGGGACGTTTGGCTACACCTTC. Its protein product is CASSLGVGGTFGYTF.

The rearrangement joins TRBV29-1 to TRBJ1-5; 11 bases are shared with TRBD1. The CDR3 consists of 16 residues. V shed 6 bases and J 6 bases; nucleotides not matched to a gene: 13. Looked up from germline, CDR1 is SQVTM and CDR2 is ANQGSEA. The CDR3: CSVGTPGQGVGQPQHF. The DNA of the CDR3 is TGCAGCGTCGGGACGCCGGGACAGGGGGTAGGTCAGCCCCAGCATTTT.